This T cell receptor (beta chain) was captured by sequencing in a study of CD8+ T cells in alopecia areata. There are a few counts of this clone. Its matching antigen is unknown. Investigators isolated RNA and reverse transcribed it into cDNA to act as the sequencing template. TCRdb keeps only in-frame clones here, not all; method: immunoSEQ multiplex PCR. The sample gives roughly 100,000 clones, approximately 52% of which show up once; 8.8% is in the top ten. The authors sorted CD4+ and CD8+ T cells from PBMCs. Findings and caveats of the study: Sharing of TCRs across patients appeared less clear than in mice, possibly for HLA-related reasons. Normal skin's resident alphabeta T cells are sequenced alongside lesional scalp T cells. Higher clonality and more expanded CD8+ clones appeared in lesional than normal scalp.

This clonotype originated in a human donor in good health. Material for sequencing was CD4+ T cells sorted from blood.

The CDR3 protein is CASSAGISPLHF. DNA of the CDR3: TGTGCCAGCAGCGCAGGGATTTCACCCCTCCACTTT. The chain joins TRBV9 to TRBJ1-6, with TRBD1 as a possible D gene (5 bases). The germline gives CDR1 SGDLS, CDR2 YYNGEE. V dropped 3 bases and J dropped 9 bases, with 7 bases sitting between them. The CDR3 totals 12 residues.